The 11 T cell receptor beta chains below were found in one sample sequenced in a study of cytomegalovirus exposure and HLA in healthy donors. This PCR relied on a set of 60 Vbeta primers and 13 Jbeta primers. This table comes from immunoSEQ multiplex PCR, and its TCRdb copy is limited to in-frame clones, with some not included. The sample contains under 150,000 clones, roughly two thirds of which appear only once. Input material: PBMCs. The receptors derive from a man aged 18 to 29 in good health and CMV-seropositive.

The V gene is TRBV21-1, the J gene TRBJ2-3; the table's D gene call, TRBD2, was not cross checked with the DNA. TRBV21-1 is an annotated pseudogene. This CDR3 region has 17 residues. This CDR3 reads CASSNSSSGGHTDTQYF. CDR3 DNA: TGTGCCAGCAGCAATTCGAGTAGCGGGGGACACACAGATACGCAGTATTTT.

The chain recombines TRBV10-3 with TRBJ1-2; 7 bases are shared with TRBD1. CDR1 is ENHRY, CDR2 SYGVKD, per germline. The junction had 11 bases not matched to a gene; V was cut back by 2 bases and J by 8 bases. The CDR3 consists of 15 residues. The CDR3 sequence: CAISEPTTGRSGYTF. In DNA form, the CDR3 reads TGTGCCATCAGTGAGCCCACGACAGGGAGGTCGGGCTACACCTTC.

The gene calls are TRBV5-4 and TRBJ1-3, with D unresolved. CDR1 and CDR2 from the germline V gene are SGHNT and YYREEE (reference sequence). Trimming took 2 bases from V and 0 from J, leaving 12 bases between them. This CDR3 has 16 residues. In nucleotides, the CDR3 is TGTGCCAGCAGCTTACCGGGTCATGGCTCTGGAAACACCATATATTTT. This gives the protein CASSLPGHGSGNTIYF.

The rearrangement joins TRBV6-1 to TRBJ1-2; D remains ambiguous. The CDR3 spans 14 residues. V was shortened by 1 base and J by 4 bases, with 10 bases between the two germline ends. Germline loops: CDR1 MNHNS, CDR2 SASEGT. The CDR3 sequence is CASSEEAGFYGYTF. Written as DNA, the CDR3 is TGTGCCAGCAGTGAAGAGGCGGGCTTCTATGGCTACACCTTC.

This chain's CDR3 is CASSRIQGFRETQYF. In nucleotides, the CDR3 is TGTGCCAGCAGCCGAATACAGGGATTTAGGGAGACCCAGTACTTC. This chain uses TRBV27 with TRBJ2-5, with D possibly matching TRBD1 (6 bases). Germline V gene data show CDR1 as MNHEY and CDR2 as SMNVEV (reference sequence). The CDR3 covers 15 residues. The ends were cut back, 6 bases at V and 5 bases at J, with 19 bases in the middle.

CDR3 bases: TGCGCCAGCAGTGAGTCCGTCGAGGCGAATCAGTTCTTC. Encoded protein: CASSESVEANQFF. The chain employs TRBV10-1 and TRBJ2-1; D remains unclear. CDR1 and CDR2 (germline): WNHNN, SYGVQD (reference sequence). This CDR3 spans 13 amino acids. V was clipped by 0 bases and J by 13 bases, with 13 bases between them.

The rearrangement links TRBV2 to TRBJ1-4; a possible D gene is TRBD1 (6 bases). The germline V and J ends were trimmed by 4 bases and 4 bases, with 10 bases remaining between them. The CDR3 spans 14 residues. The V gene's germline CDR1 is SNHLY and CDR2 FYNNEI. The CDR3 nucleotides read TGTGCCAGCAGTGGAGGACAGAATAATGAAAAACTGTTTTTT. Its translation is CASSGGQNNEKLFF.

This chain connects TRBV7-9 to TRBJ1-2, with TRBD1 matching over 7 bases. V dropped 11 bases and J dropped 8; count of bases not matched to a gene: 11. The CDR3 is 12 residues long. Looked up from germline, CDR1 is SEHNR and CDR2 is FQNEAQ (reference sequence). CDR3 amino acids: CAGLKGALGYTF. The CDR3 DNA is TGTGCCGGACTTAAGGGGGCGTTGGGCTACACCTTC.

V gene TRBV9 combines with J gene TRBJ2-1, with 7 positions matching TRBD1. Germline CDR1 and CDR2: SGDLS and YYNGEE. Germline trimming cut 0 bases from V and 5 bases from J; bases unmatched to any gene: 5. The CDR3 extends over 15 amino acids. As DNA, the CDR3 is TGTGCCAGCAGCGTAGGAAGGGGGCTAAACAATGAGCAGTTCTTC. Translated, it gives CASSVGRGLNNEQFF.

This chain joins TRBV9 and TRBJ2-5; 11 nucleotides align to TRBD2. V shed 1 base and J 1 base; nucleotides not matched to a gene: 0. The germline gives CDR1 SGDLS, CDR2 YYNGEE. This CDR3 comprises 15 residues. In DNA form, the CDR3 reads TGTGCCAGCAGCGTACTAGCGGGGGGCCAAGAGACCCAGTACTTC. Residues: CASSVLAGGQETQYF.

The chain carries TRBV7-9 and TRBJ2-3, with TRBD2 as a possible D gene (7 bases). The germline V and J ends were trimmed by 5 bases and 0 bases, with 18 bases remaining between them. In germline, CDR1 is SEHNR, CDR2 FQNEAQ (reference sequence). CDR3 length: 17 residues. The CDR3 spells CASSAGAGRTSTDTQYF. Here the CDR3 DNA reads TGTGCCAGCAGCGCGGGGGCAGGCAGAACTAGCACAGATACGCAGTATTTT.